A single sample is the source of the 30 T cell receptor beta chains below, sequenced in a study of cytomegalovirus exposure and HLA in healthy donors. The PCR ran on 60 Vbeta and 13 Jbeta primers. TCRdb's table, derived via immunoSEQ multiplex PCR, lists solely in-frame clones and lacks some. The sample yields roughly 66,000 clones, around three quarters seen once. The sequenced sample consisted of PBMCs. The receptor source for this set is a man between 18 and 29 years old in good health and CMV-seropositive.

This chain joins TRBV7-2 and TRBJ1-1; tentatively, D is TRBD1 (6 bases). Germline CDR1 is SGHTA and CDR2 is FQGNSA. V was shortened by 5 bases and J by 2 bases, with 15 bases between the two germline ends. The CDR3 has 15 amino acids. CDR3: CASSPITGINTEAFF. The CDR3 coding sequence is TGTGCCAGCAGCCCCATAACAGGGATTAACACTGAAGCTTTCTTT. Full variable domain (remainder filled in from reference TRBV7-2 and TRBJ1-1): GAGVSQSPSNKVTEKGKDVELRCDPISGHTALYWYRQSLGQGLEFLIYFQGNSAPDKSGLPSDRFSAERTGGSVSTLTIQRTQQEDSAVYLCASSPITGINTEAFFGQGTRLTVV.

The rearrangement links TRBV7-9 to TRBJ2-2; D perhaps matches TRBD2 (7 bases). Per the germline V gene, CDR1 is SEHNR and CDR2 is FQNEAQ (reference sequence). The V gene lost 1 base and the J gene lost 5 bases, with 14 bases spanning the gap. The CDR3 is made up of 16 amino acids. In DNA form, the CDR3 reads TGTGCCAGCAGCTTAGTGGGGGGGGACAAGACCGGGGAGCTGTTTTTT. It codes for CASSLVGGDKTGELFF.

The chain uses TRBV18 and TRBJ2-1, with 8 bases identical to TRBD2. Germline V gene data show CDR1 as KGHSH and CDR2 as LQKENI. The CDR3 is 16 residues long. Unmatched junction bases numbered 8, after V lost 1 base and J lost 6 bases. Written as DNA, the CDR3 is TGTGCCAGCTCACCACAGGAAGCGGGGGTCCTCAATGAGCAGTTCTTC. Amino acids: CASSPQEAGVLNEQFF.

The sample holds a few counts of this clone. The V call is TRBV29-1, the J call TRBJ1-6; TRBD1 matches 7 bases. Germline V gene data show CDR1 as SQVTM and CDR2 as ANQGSEA. J lost 7 bases, V lost 6 bases, and 6 bases had no gene match. This CDR3 region has 13 residues. CDR3 region: CSVSTGMNSPLHF. The CDR3 coding sequence is TGCAGCGTCTCGACAGGGATGAATTCACCCCTCCACTTT.

The V gene is TRBV4-1, the J gene TRBJ2-2, with 13 bases identical to TRBD2. Trimming at V came to 2 bases and at J to 6 bases, leaving 6 bases not matched to a gene. The CDR3 has 17 amino acids. Germline CDR1 reads MGHRA; CDR2 reads YSYEKL. The CDR3 sequence: CASSQRTSGSFAGELFF. Here the CDR3 DNA reads TGCGCCAGCAGCCAAAGGACTAGCGGGAGTTTTGCCGGGGAGCTGTTTTTT.

The chain uses TRBV5-4 and TRBJ2-1; maybe TRBD2 (6 bases). The length of the CDR3 is 16 residues. V dropped 4 bases and J dropped 1 base, with 15 bases sitting between them. The germline V gene encodes CDR1 SGHNT and CDR2 YYREEE (reference sequence). The CDR3 DNA is TGTGCCAGCAGCCCTGGATGGGACTCTTCCTACAATGAGCAGTTCTTC. Translating it yields CASSPGWDSSYNEQFF.

The gene calls are TRBV30 and TRBJ1-2; weak D call: TRBD1 (6 bases). The germline V gene encodes CDR1 GTSNPN and CDR2 SVGIG (reference sequence). The CDR3 runs to 13 residues. Trimming took off 2 bases at V and 8 bases at J, with 15 bases between the two ends. The CDR3 is CAWSLLGGEGYTF. For the CDR3, the DNA is TGTGCCTGGAGTCTACTAGGGGGGGAGGGCTACACCTTC.

The chain has TRBV30 and TRBJ1-2; D not certain. V dropped 0 bases and J dropped 8 bases, with 16 bases sitting between them. This CDR3 is built from 14 residues. The germline V gene encodes CDR1 GTSNPN and CDR2 SVGIG (reference sequence). CDR3 in amino acids: CAWSVTPNHRGYTF. CDR3 sequence (DNA): TGTGCCTGGAGTGTAACCCCGAACCACCGGGGCTACACCTTC.

CDR3 sequence: CASSLFPKTGNNQPQHF. DNA for the CDR3: TGTGCCAGCAGCTTATTCCCCAAAACAGGGAACAATCAGCCCCAGCATTTT. J is TRBJ1-5 and V is TRBV7-8; perhaps TRBD1 as D (6 bases). CDR3 length equals 17 residues. With 2 bases removed from V and 3 bases from J, the gap between germline ends came to 17 bases. CDR1 is SGHVS, CDR2 FQNEAQ, per germline.

The chain is built from TRBV30 and TRBJ1-1; D unresolved. CDR1 GTSNPN and CDR2 SVGIG come from the germline V gene (reference sequence). V was cut by 2 bases and J by 1 base, with 8 bases left in between. CDR3 length: 13 amino acids. CDR3: CAWSLQKNTEAFF. The DNA of the CDR3 is TGTGCCTGGAGTTTACAGAAGAACACTGAAGCTTTCTTT. Complete variable domain (other parts from reference TRBV30 and TRBJ1-1): SQTIHQWPATLVQPVGSPLSLECTVEGTSNPNLYWYRQAAGRGLQLLFYSVGIGQISSEVPQNLSASRPQDRQFILSSKKLLLSDSGFYLCAWSLQKNTEAFFGQGTRLTVV.

The J gene is TRBJ1-6, the V gene TRBV2, with D maybe TRBD1 (5 bases). The V and J ends lost 3 bases and 8 bases respectively, with 14 bases between them. The germline gives CDR1 SNHLY, CDR2 FYNNEI. This CDR3 is built from 15 residues. CDR3: CASSDLGEAHSPLHF. DNA of the CDR3: TGTGCCAGCAGTGACTTGGGGGAGGCCCATTCACCCCTCCACTTT.

The chain uses TRBV29-1 and TRBJ2-3; 7 nucleotides agree with TRBD2. The V gene's germline CDR1 is SQVTM and CDR2 ANQGSEA. This CDR3 spans 11 amino acids. V was clipped by 7 bases and J by 6 bases; unmatched bases: 4. The chain's CDR3 is CSAPRGDTQYF. CDR3 nucleotide sequence: TGCAGCGCCCCGCGGGGGGATACGCAGTATTTT.

About this clone itself: The same CDR3 is also encoded by other DNA sequences in this sample. The chain links TRBV30 to TRBJ2-1, with D maybe TRBD2 (5 bases). The CDR3 contains 13 residues. With 0 bases removed from V and 4 bases from J, the gap between germline ends came to 7 bases. CDR1 GTSNPN and CDR2 SVGIG come from the germline V gene (reference sequence). The CDR3 DNA is TGTGCCTGGAGTGTAGGCGGGTACAATGAGCAGTTCTTC. This gives the protein CAWSVGGYNEQFF.

The chain is built from TRBV7-9 and TRBJ2-1; 12 bases map to TRBD2. CDR3 length: 17 residues. CDR1 and CDR2 (germline): SEHNR, FQNEAQ (reference sequence). V gave up 0 bases and J gave up 7 bases; unmatched junction bases: 7. CDR3 region: CASSLADLAGGRNEQFF. The CDR3 DNA is TGTGCCAGCAGCTTAGCAGATCTAGCGGGAGGGAGGAATGAGCAGTTCTTC.

The V gene is TRBV30, the J gene TRBJ1-3, with a tentative D call TRBD1 (5 bases). Per the germline V gene, CDR1 is GTSNPN and CDR2 is SVGIG (reference sequence). The CDR3 is made up of 14 amino acids. V lost 1 base and J lost 4, with 11 bases in between. The CDR3 DNA reads as TGTGCCTGGAGTGGCCAGGGCCGCGGAAACACCATATATTTT. This codes for CAWSGQGRGNTIYF. The full variable domain, completed using reference TRBV30 and TRBJ1-3, is SQTIHQWPATLVQPVGSPLSLECTVEGTSNPNLYWYRQAAGRGLQLLFYSVGIGQISSEVPQNLSASRPQDRQFILSSKKLLLSDSGFYLCAWSGQGRGNTIYFGEGSWLTVV.

The gene calls are TRBV30 and TRBJ1-3; 8 bases are a match to TRBD1. The V gene's germline CDR1 is GTSNPN and CDR2 SVGIG (reference sequence). CDR3 length: 14 residues. Unmatched junction bases numbered 4, after V lost 3 bases and J lost 3 bases. The CDR3 reads CAWSLTGDGNTIYF. The CDR3 DNA sequence: TGTGCCTGGAGCCTGACAGGGGATGGAAACACCATATATTTT.

This clone appeared once. The chain couples TRBV6-1 to TRBJ2-1, with a possible D match to TRBD2 (6 bases). Germline lookup yields CDR1 MNHNS and CDR2 SASEGT. Trimming stripped 5 bases from V and 6 bases from J, with 11 bases between. There are 13 residues in the CDR3. This CDR3 is CASSPLRGNEQFF. The CDR3 DNA is TGTGCCAGCAGTCCCCTGCGGGGCAATGAGCAGTTCTTC.

J is TRBJ1-3 and V is TRBV5-6; D perhaps matches TRBD1 (6 bases). The CDR3 loop spans 13 amino acids. Trimming took 4 bases from V and 4 from J, leaving 9 bases between them. Germline lookup yields CDR1 SGHDT and CDR2 YYEEEE. The CDR3 loop reads CASSTTGGNTIYF. The DNA of the CDR3 is TGTGCCAGCAGCACTACAGGGGGAAACACCATATATTTT. The entire variable domain, with the rest obtained from reference TRBV5-6 and TRBJ1-3, is as follows: DAGVTQSPTHLIKTRGQQVTLRCSPKSGHDTVSWYQQALGQGPQFIFQYYEEEERQRGNFPDRFSGHQFPNYSSELNVNALLLGDSALYLCASSTTGGNTIYFGEGSWLTVV.

This rearrangement joins TRBV2 to TRBJ1-2; 10 nucleotides align to TRBD1. V lost 3 bases and J lost 7; bases outside the gene matches: 8. This CDR3 comprises 15 residues. Germline CDR1 reads SNHLY; CDR2 reads FYNNEI. The CDR3 bases are TGTGCCAGCAGTGATCCTGACAGGGGGCGGTTTGGCTACACCTTC. Translation: CASSDPDRGRFGYTF.

The chain couples TRBV18 to TRBJ2-7, with D possibly matching TRBD2 (5 bases). The V end was cut by 3 bases, the J end by 3 bases, with 6 bases between. Germline V gene sequence: CDR1 KGHSH, CDR2 LQKENI. The CDR3 is made up of 12 amino acids. CDR3 nucleotide sequence: TGTGCCAGCTCACCTGGACTCTACGAGCAGTACTTC. It specifies CASSPGLYEQYF.

The chain links TRBV5-8 to TRBJ1-6; 9 nucleotides align to TRBD1. Trimming cost V 4 bases and J 2 bases; bases outside gene matches: 7. The length of the CDR3 is 17 residues. Germline assignment: CDR1 SGHTS and CDR2 YDEGEE. CDR3 protein: CASSIGTGPPYNSPLHF. The CDR3 nucleotides are TGTGCCAGCAGCATAGGGACAGGGCCTCCCTATAATTCACCCCTCCACTTT.

The rearrangement uses TRBV30 and TRBJ1-3; D is ambiguous. V lost 2 bases to trimming and J lost 4 bases, with 6 bases between them. CDR1 and CDR2 (germline): GTSNPN, SVGIG (reference sequence). This CDR3 is built from 12 residues. The CDR3 nucleotides are TGTGCCTGGAGTTATATCGGAAACACCATATATTTT. Amino acids: CAWSYIGNTIYF.

This chain joins TRBV5-1 and TRBJ1-2; D unresolved. The ends were cut back, 4 bases at V and 3 bases at J, with 13 bases in the middle. This CDR3 is built from 14 residues. The germline gives CDR1 SGHRS, CDR2 YFSETQ. Here the CDR3 reads CASSASEGHYGYTF. The CDR3 nucleotides read TGCGCCAGCAGCGCGTCGGAGGGCCACTATGGCTACACCTTC.

The chain joins TRBV27 to TRBJ2-7, with D possibly TRBD1 on 6 matching bases. The germline V gene encodes CDR1 MNHEY and CDR2 SMNVEV (reference sequence). Trimming removed 2 bases from V and 0 bases from J, with 8 bases in between. The CDR3 extends over 14 amino acids. CDR3 nucleotide sequence: TGTGCCAGCAGTTTAGGGGGCAGCTCCTACGAGCAGTACTTC. Translating it yields CASSLGGSSYEQYF.

In its sample, this clone was seen a few times. The V and J genes are TRBV28 and TRBJ2-7; TRBD2 is a possible D gene (7 bases). This CDR3 is 13 amino acids long. V shed 8 bases and J shed 3 bases, with 14 bases lying between them. Germline V gene lookup returns CDR1 MDHEN and CDR2 SYDVKM. The CDR3 DNA reads as TGTGCCAGCGGTCGGGGGGCCCTCTACGAGCAGTACTTC. Its translation is CASGRGALYEQYF. The whole variable domain, filled in from reference TRBV28 and TRBJ2-7, reads DVKVTQSSRYLVKRTGEKVFLECVQDMDHENMFWYRQDPGLGLRLIYFSYDVKMKEKGDIPEGYSVSREKKERFSLILESASTNQTSMYLCASGRGALYEQYFGPGTRLTVT.

CDR3 amino acids: CASSTGQGMNTEAFF. CDR3 bases: TGCGCCAGCAGCACCGGACAGGGGATGAACACTGAAGCTTTCTTT. The chain carries TRBV5-1 and TRBJ1-1; TRBD1 matches at 9 bases. The CDR3 has 15 amino acids. V gave up 4 bases and J gave up 0 bases; unmatched junction bases: 4. Germline-derived CDR1 and CDR2 are SGHRS and YFSETQ.

The chain has TRBV2 and TRBJ2-5; a weak D match, TRBD2 (6 bases). CDR3 size: 13 residues. V dropped 4 bases and J dropped 5 bases, with 11 bases sitting between them. CDR1 SNHLY and CDR2 FYNNEI come from the germline V gene. Written as DNA, the CDR3 is TGTGCCAGCAGTGGGTACCGGGGGGAGACCCAGTACTTC. Translating gives CASSGYRGETQYF.

A single count supports this clone. The chain uses TRBV2 and TRBJ1-5; 7 positions agree with TRBD1. V shed 7 bases, J shed 4 bases, and the junction held 13 bases outside the gene matches. CDR3 length: 16 amino acids. The germline V gene has CDR1 SNHLY and CDR2 FYNNEI. The CDR3 DNA reads TGTGCCAGCACTATGAAGCTAGCGACAGGGAATCAGCCCCAGCATTTT. The encoded protein is CASTMKLATGNQPQHF.

The chain has TRBV18 and TRBJ1-1; D is undetermined. Per germline, CDR1 KGHSH and CDR2 LQKENI. The CDR3 runs to 13 residues. The V end lost 3 bases, the J end lost 0 bases, and 5 bases lay between the germline ends. The CDR3 nucleotides are TGTGCCAGCTCACCCGGGGTGAACACTGAAGCTTTCTTT. This translates into CASSPGVNTEAFF.

This chain connects TRBV23-1 to TRBJ1-5; 7 bases fit TRBD1. TRBV23-1 belongs to the ORF category, with a function that is uncertain. This CDR3 has 17 residues. The trim removed 6 bases at V and 4 bases at J, leaving 15 bases unmatched. The CDR3 region is CASSQLIMDRYNQPQHF. Here the CDR3 DNA reads TGCGCCAGCAGCCAACTCATAATGGACAGGTATAATCAGCCCCAGCATTTT.